This T cell receptor beta chain was observed in a study of cytomegalovirus exposure and HLA in healthy donors. V was clipped by 0 bases and J by 7 bases; unmatched bases: 4. Germline CDR1 is SGDLS and CDR2 is YYNGEE. The CDR3 spans 13 residues. PCR was performed using 60 Vbeta and 13 Jbeta primers. The authors' processing: Per a later analysis, the number of unique TCR beta chains was around 79 million, of which about 11 million were shared. The data were produced by immunoSEQ multiplex PCR, yet TCRdb's version contains in-frame clones alone and is incomplete. V and J calls and clone size are copied from that table; D and trimming were computed from the DNA. In total, the table holds roughly 62,000 clones.

The gene calls are TRBV9 and TRBJ2-7; TRBD2 aligns across 7 bases. The TCR was taken from a male donor in good health and CMV-seronegative. Sequenced material: PBMCs. CDR3 in amino acids: CASSVEVGGEQYF. Here the CDR3 DNA reads TGTGCCAGCAGCGTAGAGGTGGGGGGGGAGCAGTACTTC.